This TCR beta chain originates from a study of graft-versus-host responses after intestinal transplantation (dated by TCRdb to the early 2020s). With regard to the full study: Multivisceral, liver-intestinal, or isolated intestinal transplants were received by the recipients. A cohort of more than 20 intestinal transplant recipients, including one retransplant, was enrolled, and 3 patients lacking pretransplant specimens were excluded. Alloreactive clones were identified by sequencing pre-transplant mixed lymphocyte reaction products and comparing them with unstimulated pre-transplant donor and recipient T cells. A peak of at least 4% donor T cells among recipient peripheral blood mononuclear cells was the definition used for donor T cell macrochimerism. Every recipient was given anti-thymocyte globulin induction, followed by approximately 3 years of maintenance tacrolimus and steroids. Samples from three later patients were sequenced in-house on an Illumina MiSeq with MiXCR processing rather than by the commercial service. After intestinal transplantation, graft-versus-host and host-versus-graft alloreactive T cell clones were followed in the graft, circulation and bone marrow using bulk TCR-beta CDR3 sequencing. What the research found in general, with its limitations: GvH clones were detected in recipient bone marrow, and some appeared earlier in ileal mucosa or blood, consistent with an intestinal mucosal origin. Early after transplant, peak levels of circulating GvH clones were associated with declines in HvG clones. High GvH to HvG T cell clonal ratios were observed in the allografts of patients with donor T cell macrochimerism. The relatively low number and heterogeneity of intestinal transplant patients limited the conclusions.

Intraepithelial and lamina propria lymphocytes were isolated from graft specimens using dithiothreitol, EDTA incubations and collagenase D digestion. Serial intestinal graft biopsy specimens collected up to 600 days after transplant underwent bulk TCR-beta sequencing. From its cysteine to its phenylalanine, the CDR3 spans 15 amino acids. Only the CDR3 DNA is retained, 45 bases long and in frame from the first base. From the germline V gene, CDR1 is MDHEN and CDR2 is SYDVKM. V is cut by 2 bases and J by 0 bases, and the space between the germline ends is 10 bases. With regard to this clone: Its antigen is unknown. Qualities for individual bases were not recorded, and no much larger clone is one base off.

Libraries were built with the immunoSEQ multiplex PCR assay. For most patients, high-throughput TCR-beta CDR3 sequencing of genomic DNA was performed by Adaptive Biotechnologies. The authors processed their data as follows. TCR sequencing data were retrieved from Adaptive's ImmunoSEQ software for around 19 patients, whereas three other patients were processed with MiXCR and VDJtools. Because the origin of CDR3 nucleotide sequences shared between donor and recipient could not be assigned, those sequences were removed. To count as alloreactive, a clone needed at least 2-fold expansion over unstimulated cells and a minimum CFSE-low frequency of 0.002% (template counts) or 0.001% (read counts). A clone was considered mappable if detected in the sequenced pre-transplant spleen, lymph node, or MLR CFSE-low populations of the donor or recipient. Cumulative frequency of alloreactive clones was calculated as a percentage of all sequences weighted by copy number. Sourced from immuneACCESS, this table was stored by TCRdb with only in-frame sequences that have V and J called. A share of the clones is absent; for the studies checked, an unresolved V gene accounts for under half, and the remainder has no known explanation. V and J calls and clone size are as listed in that table; D and trimming were resolved from the DNA. The sample table shows 60,000 to 75,000 clones, and around nine tenths are seen once. The ten largest make up less than 2% of the sample.

The V and J segments used are TRBV28 and TRBJ1-2; TRBD1 could be the D gene, as 5 bases match. The sample here was ileum tissue, taken less than 400 days after transplant. This receptor was identified in a human patient who received an intestinal transplant, so some T cells may come from the graft donor. The nucleotide sequence is given as TGTGCCAGCAGTTTAGACTCGACAGCTAACTATGGCTACACCTTC. It is translated as CASSLDSTANYGYTF.